Following are 8 T cell receptor beta chains from one sample sequenced in a study of beta chain features in type 1 diabetes. Every isolated RNA sample was fully reverse transcribed, so sequencing captured expressed TCRB transcripts. The assay was immunoSEQ multiplex PCR, and TCRdb's table has in-frame clones only and misses some. The sample holds about 900,000 clones, about a sixth seen once. The source material was naive CD4+ T cells from blood. These receptor sequences come from a young woman in good health.

There are a few counts of this clone. The chain recombines TRBV6-1 with TRBJ2-6; D may correspond to TRBD1 or TRBD2 (5 bases each). V lost 8 bases and J lost 1, with 6 bases in between. The CDR3 runs 13 residues. Looked up from germline, CDR1 is MNHNS and CDR2 is SASEGT. CDR3 amino acids: CASGGSGANVLTF. CDR3 coding DNA: TGTGCCAGCGGGGGATCTGGGGCCAACGTCCTGACTTTC.

In this sample, this clone turned up a few times. V gene TRBV19 combines with J gene TRBJ2-1; D is undetermined. Looked up from germline, CDR1 is LNHDA and CDR2 is SQIVND (reference sequence). Trimming pared 2 bases from V and 0 bases from J, leaving 14 bases between. CDR3 size: 17 residues. The CDR3 here is CASSISPPRSSYNEQFF. The DNA for the CDR3 is TGTGCCAGTAGTATATCCCCCCCGCGGAGCTCCTACAATGAGCAGTTCTTC.

This clone was found a few times. The V gene is TRBV18, the J gene TRBJ2-7; TRBD1 might be the D (6 bases). Germline V gene sequence: CDR1 KGHSH, CDR2 LQKENI. The CDR3 covers 15 residues. Trimming shortened V by 3 bases and J by 2 bases, and 14 bases separated the two germline ends. The CDR3, as DNA: TGTGCCAGCTCACCTGGACAGCCGCGCGCCTACGAGCAGTACTTC. Amino acids: CASSPGQPRAYEQYF. Supplemented by reference TRBV18 and TRBJ2-7, the full variable domain reads NAGVMQNPRHLVRRRGQEARLRCSPMKGHSHVYWYRQLPEEGLKFMVYLQKENIIDESGMPKERFSAEFPKEGPSILRIQQVVRGDSAAYFCASSPGQPRAYEQYFGPGTRLTVT.

With regard to this clone: The identical CDR3 is also encoded by other nucleotide sequences in the sample. The V and J genes are TRBV7-2 and TRBJ1-5; D remains ambiguous. Per the germline V gene, CDR1 is SGHTA and CDR2 is FQGNSA. The length of the CDR3 is 14 residues. V lost 1 base, J lost 4 bases, and 8 bases lay in between. The CDR3 DNA follows: TGTGCCAGCAGCTTAGGGGGAGGAAATCAGCCCCAGCATTTT. Translated: CASSLGGGNQPQHF. The full variable domain, completed using reference TRBV7-2 and TRBJ1-5, is GAGVSQSPSNKVTEKGKDVELRCDPISGHTALYWYRQSLGQGLEFLIYFQGNSAPDKSGLPSDRFSAERTGGSVSTLTIQRTQQEDSAVYLCASSLGGGNQPQHFGDGTRLSIL.

The chain is built from TRBV7-8 and TRBJ1-5, with D unresolved. Between the trimmed V and J ends, which lost 2 bases and 0 bases, there was a span of 8 bases. This CDR3 has 15 amino acids. Germline CDR1 is SGHVS and CDR2 is FQNEAQ. The CDR3 DNA follows: TGTGCCAGCAGCTTATCGGGGATTAGCAATCAGCCCCAGCATTTT. Residues: CASSLSGISNQPQHF.

J is TRBJ2-7 and V is TRBV11-3; 8 nucleotides line up with TRBD2. Germline CDR1 is SGHNT and CDR2 is YENEEA. The ends lost 5 bases at V and 0 bases at J; junction bases unmatched: 6. CDR3 length: 15 amino acids. DNA of the CDR3: TGTGCCAGCAGCCCGAGCGGGAGTAGCTCCTACGAGCAGTACTTC. As protein: CASSPSGSSSYEQYF. Combining the CDR3 with reference TRBV11-3 and TRBJ2-7 gives the whole variable domain EAGVVQSPRYKIIEKKQPVAFWCNPISGHNTLYWYLQNLGQGPELLIRYENEEAVDDSQLPKDRFSAERLKGVDSTLKIQPAELGDSAVYLCASSPSGSSSYEQYFGPGTRLTVT.

The table lists this clone with a few counts. V is TRBV7-2 and J is TRBJ2-2; D tentatively reads TRBD1 or TRBD2 (6 bases each). This CDR3 comprises 16 residues. CDR1 SGHTA and CDR2 FQGNSA come from the germline V gene. V shed 5 bases and J shed 0 bases, with 13 bases lying between them. CDR3 DNA sequence: TGTGCCAGCAGCCCACAGGGCGGGGCGAACACCGGGGAGCTGTTTTTT. Translated, it gives CASSPQGGANTGELFF.

The chain joins TRBV5-4 to TRBJ1-1, with a weak D call TRBD1 (5 bases). Germline CDR1 reads SGHNT; CDR2 reads YYREEE (reference sequence). This CDR3 is built from 15 residues. The V end was cut by 4 bases, the J end by 5 bases, with 18 bases between. CDR3 loop: CASSPLNQGLTEAFF. For the CDR3, the DNA is TGTGCCAGCAGCCCGCTGAATCAGGGTTTGACTGAAGCTTTCTTT.